Following are 13 T cell receptor beta chains from one sample sequenced in a study of CDR3 diversity in severe acne. TCRdb used MiXCR to reprocess the PCR reads, holding one entry per CDR3 protein. The repertoire includes more than 85,000 distinct CDR3 sequences, approximately 54% of them detected once, and more than 9% sits in the top ten. The sample consisted of blood. These receptor sequences come from a male donor with severe acne vulgaris.

V usage is TRBV11-2 and J usage is TRBJ1-2, with D uncertain. Trimming pared 6 bases from V and 6 bases from J, leaving 8 bases between. CDR3 length: 11 amino acids. Germline assignment: CDR1 SGHAT and CDR2 FQNNGV. CDR3 nucleotide sequence: TGTGCCAGCAGTCCTAGGGATGGCTACACCTTC. Translating gives CASSPRDGYTF.

This clonotype is a singleton in its sample. V gene TRBV7-8 combines with J gene TRBJ1-1; D not certain. The CDR3 contains 13 residues. Trimming took off 3 bases at V and 4 bases at J, with 9 bases between the two ends. Per germline, CDR1 SGHVS and CDR2 FQNEAQ. CDR3 in DNA: TGTGCCAGCAGCTTTCGATACACCACTGAAGCTTTCTTT. This encodes CASSFRYTTEAFF.

The table lists this clonotype with many counts. The chain is built from TRBV7-2 and TRBJ2-7; D uncertain. V lost 5 bases and J lost 7, with 15 bases in between. The CDR3 totals 13 residues. Per germline, CDR1 SGHTA and CDR2 FQGNSA. As DNA, the CDR3 is TGTGCCAGCAGCCCCCTGGGCCTGGGGGAGCAGTACTTC. It encodes CASSPLGLGEQYF.

This clonotype ranks as medium-sized (0.01 to 0.1%). One end of the junction does not line up with germline, which may come from a read error. The chain recombines TRBV7-7 with TRBJ2-7; 8 positions match TRBD2. CDR1 and CDR2 from the germline V gene are SSHAT and FNYEAQ (reference sequence). This CDR3 has 15 amino acids. CDR3 sequence reads: CASSLGDGGAYEQYF. CDR3 DNA sequence: TGTGCTAGCAGCTTAGGGGACGGGGGGGCCTACGAGCAGTACTTC.

The CDR3 is CASSANSGANVLTF. The CDR3, as DNA: TGTGCCAGCAGCGCAAACTCTGGGGCCAACGTCCTGACTTTC. The chain combines TRBV7-8 with TRBJ2-6; D not resolved. Per germline, CDR1 SGHVS and CDR2 FQNEAQ. V dropped 5 bases and J dropped 0 bases, with 5 bases sitting between them. The CDR3 loop spans 14 amino acids. Combining the CDR3 with reference TRBV7-8 and TRBJ2-6 gives the whole variable domain GAGVSQSPRYKVAKRGQDVALRCDPISGHVSLFWYQQALGQGPEFLTYFQNEAQLDKSGLPSDRFFAERPEGSVSTLKIQRTQQEDSAVYLCASSANSGANVLTFGAGSRLTVL.

This clonotype was counted many times. The chain links TRBV11-2 to TRBJ2-5; D is ambiguous. The CDR3 is 14 amino acids. V lost 0 bases to trimming and J lost 2 bases, with 7 bases between them. The germline CDR1 and CDR2 sequences are SGHAT and FQNNGV. Written as DNA, the CDR3 is TGTGCCAGCAGCTTAGATACACTTCAAGAGACCCAGTACTTC. Translating it yields CASSLDTLQETQYF.

The table lists this clonotype with many counts. The gene calls are TRBV2 and TRBJ2-5; D gene unclear. The CDR3 runs to 11 residues. Trimming cost V 8 bases and J 3 bases, with 7 bases left between them. Germline V gene lookup returns CDR1 SNHLY and CDR2 FYNNEI. CDR3 DNA: TGTGCCAGCCAGTGGGAAGAGACCCAGTACTTC. Amino acid sequence: CASQWEETQYF. Together with reference TRBV2 and TRBJ2-5, the CDR3 gives the full variable domain: EPEVTQTPSHQVTQMGQEVILRCVPISNHLYFYWYRQILGQKVEFLVSFYNNEISEKSEIFDDQFSVERPDGSNFTLKIRSTKLEDSAMYFCASQWEETQYFGPGTRLLVL.

Notes on this clonotype: At one of its ends the junction is not consistent with the germline gene, which may arise from a read error. The V gene is TRBV20-1, the J gene TRBJ2-1; 7 bases map to TRBD2. The CDR3 has 17 residues. The V gene's germline CDR1 is DFQATT and CDR2 SNEGSKA (reference sequence). The chain's CDR3 is CSASSGGGGPSYNGQFF. The CDR3 region has the DNA TGCAGTGCTAGTTCTGGCGGGGGAGGACCCTCCTACAATGGGCAGTTCTTC.

As regards this clonotype: This sequence may be a read error, since a much larger clone differs from it by one base. The V gene is TRBV24-1, the J gene TRBJ2-5; D ambiguous. The CDR3 length is 16 residues. The germline V gene encodes CDR1 KGHDR and CDR2 SFDVKD. As DNA, the CDR3 is TGTGTCACCAGTGATGCGGAACCGGAGCTTGGGGAGACCCAGTACTTC. It translates to CVTSDAEPELGETQYF.

This clonotype has only a few counts. This chain joins TRBV10-3 and TRBJ2-7, with D tentatively TRBD1 or TRBD2 (7 bases each). The CDR3 is 17 amino acids. From germline, CDR1 is ENHRY and CDR2 SYGVKD. Deletions cut 2 bases from V and 0 bases from J, with 17 bases between. The CDR3 DNA reads TGTGCCATCAGTGAGGTTCACAGGGGAGGGATCTCCTACGAGCAGTACTTC. Protein sequence: CAISEVHRGGISYEQYF.

V and J are TRBV19 and TRBJ2-5; 7 bases agree with TRBD1. V dropped 3 bases and J dropped 2; count of bases not matched to a gene: 9. The CDR3 consists of 16 residues. Germline V gene data show CDR1 as LNHDA and CDR2 as SQIVND (reference sequence). The CDR3 loop is CASSMGTAIIQETQYF. The CDR3 region has the DNA TGTGCCAGTAGTATGGGGACAGCCATCATTCAAGAGACCCAGTACTTC.

This clonotype is labeled as medium-sized. This chain connects TRBV20-1 to TRBJ2-1, with no clear D. In germline, CDR1 is DFQATT, CDR2 SNEGSKA (reference sequence). Trimming took 1 base from V and 10 from J, leaving 14 bases between them. The CDR3 sequence is 13 residues long. The CDR3 spells CSARGGSPGEQFF. The DNA for the CDR3 is TGCAGTGCTAGAGGGGGATCACCTGGCGAGCAGTTCTTC.

This clonotype was picked up many times. This chain connects TRBV20-1 to TRBJ2-1; D is possibly TRBD2 (5 bases). The CDR3 length is 15 residues. Germline CDR1 DFQATT, CDR2 SNEGSKA (reference sequence). Between the trimmed V and J ends, which lost 0 bases and 0 bases, there was a span of 9 bases. The DNA of the CDR3 is TGCAGTGCTAGAGATAGCCGGGACTCCTACAATGAGCAGTTCTTC. Translating it yields CSARDSRDSYNEQFF.